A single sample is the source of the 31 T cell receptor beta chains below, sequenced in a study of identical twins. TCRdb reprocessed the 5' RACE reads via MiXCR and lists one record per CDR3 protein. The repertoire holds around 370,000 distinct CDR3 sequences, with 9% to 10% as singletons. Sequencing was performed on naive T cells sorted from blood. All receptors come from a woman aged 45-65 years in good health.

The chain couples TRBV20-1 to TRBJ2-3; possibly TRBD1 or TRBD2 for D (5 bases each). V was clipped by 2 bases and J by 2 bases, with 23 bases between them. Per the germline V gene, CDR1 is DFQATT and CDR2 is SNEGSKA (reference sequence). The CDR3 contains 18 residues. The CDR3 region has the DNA TGCAGTGCTAGATCCCTCCACCCGGCAGGGACGGACACAGATACGCAGTATTTT. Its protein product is CSARSLHPAGTDTDTQYF.

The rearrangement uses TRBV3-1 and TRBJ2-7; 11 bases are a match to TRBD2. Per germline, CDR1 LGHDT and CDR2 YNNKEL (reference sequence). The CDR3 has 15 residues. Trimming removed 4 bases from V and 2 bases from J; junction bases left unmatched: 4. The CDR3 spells CASSPRLAGTYEQYF. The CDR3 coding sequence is TGTGCCAGCAGCCCCAGACTAGCGGGAACCTACGAGCAGTACTTC.

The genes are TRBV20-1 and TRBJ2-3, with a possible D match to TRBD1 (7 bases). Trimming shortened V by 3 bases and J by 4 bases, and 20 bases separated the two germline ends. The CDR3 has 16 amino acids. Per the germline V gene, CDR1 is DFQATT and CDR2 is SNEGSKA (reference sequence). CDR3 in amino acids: CSASLPGAGGSDTQYF. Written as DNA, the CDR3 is TGCAGTGCTAGTTTGCCGGGGGCAGGGGGTTCAGATACGCAGTATTTT.

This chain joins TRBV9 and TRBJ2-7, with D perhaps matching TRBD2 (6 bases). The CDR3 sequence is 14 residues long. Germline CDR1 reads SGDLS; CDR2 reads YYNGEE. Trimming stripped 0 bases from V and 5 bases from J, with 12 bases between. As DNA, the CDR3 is TGTGCCAGCAGCGTAGGACCGACGGGGGACGAGCAGTACTTC. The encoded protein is CASSVGPTGDEQYF.

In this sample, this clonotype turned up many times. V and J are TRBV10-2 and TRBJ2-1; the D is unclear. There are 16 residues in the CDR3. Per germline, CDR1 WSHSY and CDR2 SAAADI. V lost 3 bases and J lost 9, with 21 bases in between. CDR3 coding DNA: TGCGCCAGCAGTGATGGGGAATCTATTATCTTCGGTGAGCAGTTCTTC. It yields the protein CASSDGESIIFGEQFF.

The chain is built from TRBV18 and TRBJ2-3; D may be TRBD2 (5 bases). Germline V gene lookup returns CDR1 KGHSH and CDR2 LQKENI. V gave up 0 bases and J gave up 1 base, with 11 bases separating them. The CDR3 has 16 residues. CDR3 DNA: TGTGCCAGCTCACCACCGTCGGGGTTTGGCACAGATACGCAGTATTTT. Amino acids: CASSPPSGFGTDTQYF.

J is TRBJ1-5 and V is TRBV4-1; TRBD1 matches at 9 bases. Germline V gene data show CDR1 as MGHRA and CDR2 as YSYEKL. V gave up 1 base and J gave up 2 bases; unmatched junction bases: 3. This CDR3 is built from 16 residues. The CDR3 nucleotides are TGCGCCAGCAGCCAAGCGCGGACAGGGGGCAATCAGCCCCAGCATTTT. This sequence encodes CASSQARTGGNQPQHF.

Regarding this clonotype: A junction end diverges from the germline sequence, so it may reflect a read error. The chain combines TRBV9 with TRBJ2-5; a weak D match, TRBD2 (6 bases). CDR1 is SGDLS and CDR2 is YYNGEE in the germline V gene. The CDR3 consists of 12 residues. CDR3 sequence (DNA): TGTGCCAGTAGCGGAGAACAAGAGACCCAGTACTTC. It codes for CASSGEQETQYF.

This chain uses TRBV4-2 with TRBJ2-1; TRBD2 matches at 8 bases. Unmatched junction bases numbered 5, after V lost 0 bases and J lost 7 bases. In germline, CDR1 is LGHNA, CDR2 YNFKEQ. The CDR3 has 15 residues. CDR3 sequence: CASSQDGSGGNEQFF. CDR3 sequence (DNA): TGTGCCAGCAGCCAAGATGGGAGCGGGGGTAATGAGCAGTTCTTC.

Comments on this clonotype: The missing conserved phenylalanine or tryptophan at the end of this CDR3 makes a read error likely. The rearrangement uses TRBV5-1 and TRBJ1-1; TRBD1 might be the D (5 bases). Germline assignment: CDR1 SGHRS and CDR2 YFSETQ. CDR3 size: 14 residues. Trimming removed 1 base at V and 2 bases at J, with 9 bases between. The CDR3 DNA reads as TGCGCCAGCAGCTTGCTTCAGGGAAACACTGAAGCTTTCCTT. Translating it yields CASSLLQGNTEAFL.

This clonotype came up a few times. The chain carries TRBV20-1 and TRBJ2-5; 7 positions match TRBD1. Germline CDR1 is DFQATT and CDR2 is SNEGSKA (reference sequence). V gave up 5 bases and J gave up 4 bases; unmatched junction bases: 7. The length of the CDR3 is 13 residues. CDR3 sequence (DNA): TGCAGTGCTGGGAGACAGGGTTCAGAGACCCAGTACTTC. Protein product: CSAGRQGSETQYF.

The CDR3 loop is CSVVGTSGSNEQYF. The CDR3 DNA follows: TGCAGCGTGGTCGGGACTAGCGGGAGCAACGAGCAGTACTTC. The chain recombines TRBV29-1 with TRBJ2-7; 14 bases are shared with TRBD2. The germline CDR1 and CDR2 sequences are SQVTM and ANQGSEA. Trimming at V came to 6 bases and at J to 5 bases, leaving 6 bases not matched to a gene. The CDR3 covers 14 residues.

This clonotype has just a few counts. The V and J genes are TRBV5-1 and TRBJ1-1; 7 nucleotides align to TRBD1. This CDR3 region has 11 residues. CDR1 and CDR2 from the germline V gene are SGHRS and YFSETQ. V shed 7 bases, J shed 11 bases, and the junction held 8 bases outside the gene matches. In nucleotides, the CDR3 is TGCGCCAGCGTACAGGGGAATACGGCTTTCTTT. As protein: CASVQGNTAFF. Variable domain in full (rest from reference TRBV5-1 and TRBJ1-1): KAGVTQTPRYLIKTRGQQVTLSCSPISGHRSVSWYQQTPGQGLQFLFEYFSETQRNKGNFPGRFSGRQFSNSRSEMNVSTLELGDSALYLCASVQGNTAFFGQGTRLTVV.

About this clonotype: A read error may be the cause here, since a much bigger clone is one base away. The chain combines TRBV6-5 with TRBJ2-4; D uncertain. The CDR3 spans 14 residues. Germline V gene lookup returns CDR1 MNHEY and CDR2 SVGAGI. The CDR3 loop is CASSQDRAKNTQYF. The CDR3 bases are TGTGCCAGCAGCCAGGACCGGGCTAAAAACACTCAGTACTTC.

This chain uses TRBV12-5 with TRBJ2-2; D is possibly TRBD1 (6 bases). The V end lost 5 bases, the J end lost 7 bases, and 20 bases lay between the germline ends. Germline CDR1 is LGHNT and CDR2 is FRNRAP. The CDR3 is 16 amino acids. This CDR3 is CASGRPLQGMGGELFF. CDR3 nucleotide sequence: TGTGCTAGTGGTCGGCCGTTACAGGGAATGGGCGGGGAGCTGTTTTTT.

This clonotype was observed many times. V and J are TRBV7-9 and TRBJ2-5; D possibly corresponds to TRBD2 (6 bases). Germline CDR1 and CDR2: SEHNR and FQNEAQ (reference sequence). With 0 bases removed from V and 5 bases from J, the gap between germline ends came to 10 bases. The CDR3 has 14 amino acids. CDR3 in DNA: TGTGCCAGCAGCTTAGCGCGACTAGGGGAGACCCAGTACTTC. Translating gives CASSLARLGETQYF.

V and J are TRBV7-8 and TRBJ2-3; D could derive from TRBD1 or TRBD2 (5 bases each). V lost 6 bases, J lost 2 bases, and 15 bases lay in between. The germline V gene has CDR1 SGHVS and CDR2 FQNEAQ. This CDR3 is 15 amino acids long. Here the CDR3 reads CASRHGTSYTDTQYF. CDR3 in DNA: TGTGCCAGCAGGCACGGGACCTCTTACACAGATACGCAGTATTTT. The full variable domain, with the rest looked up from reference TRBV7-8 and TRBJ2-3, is GAGVSQSPRYKVAKRGQDVALRCDPISGHVSLFWYQQALGQGPEFLTYFQNEAQLDKSGLPSDRFFAERPEGSVSTLKIQRTQQEDSAVYLCASRHGTSYTDTQYFGPGTRLTVL.

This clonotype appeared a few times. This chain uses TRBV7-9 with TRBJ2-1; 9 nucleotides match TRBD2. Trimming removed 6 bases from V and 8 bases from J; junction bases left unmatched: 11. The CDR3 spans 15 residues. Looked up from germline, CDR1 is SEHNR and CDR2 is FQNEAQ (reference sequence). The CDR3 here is CASSWVAGVADEQFF. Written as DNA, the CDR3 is TGTGCCAGCAGTTGGGTAGCGGGAGTCGCGGATGAGCAGTTCTTC.

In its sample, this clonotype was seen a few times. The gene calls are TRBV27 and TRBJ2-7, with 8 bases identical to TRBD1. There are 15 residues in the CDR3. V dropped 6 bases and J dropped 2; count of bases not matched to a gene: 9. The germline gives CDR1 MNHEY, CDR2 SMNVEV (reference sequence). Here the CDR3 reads CASSPDRGATYEQYV. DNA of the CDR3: TGTGCCAGCAGCCCCGACAGGGGTGCGACCTACGAGCAGTACGTC.

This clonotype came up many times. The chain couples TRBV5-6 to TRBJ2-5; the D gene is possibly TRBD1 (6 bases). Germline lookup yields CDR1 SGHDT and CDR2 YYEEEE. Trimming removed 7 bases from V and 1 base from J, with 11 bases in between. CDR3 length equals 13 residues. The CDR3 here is CASARTVQETQYF. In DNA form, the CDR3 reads TGTGCCAGCGCACGGACAGTCCAAGAGACCCAGTACTTC.

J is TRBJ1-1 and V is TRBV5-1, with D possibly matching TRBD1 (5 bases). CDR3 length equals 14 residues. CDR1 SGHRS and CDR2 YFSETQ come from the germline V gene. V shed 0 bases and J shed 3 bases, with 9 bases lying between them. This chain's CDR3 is CASSLEAQDTEAFF. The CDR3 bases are TGCGCCAGCAGCTTGGAAGCACAGGACACTGAAGCTTTCTTT.

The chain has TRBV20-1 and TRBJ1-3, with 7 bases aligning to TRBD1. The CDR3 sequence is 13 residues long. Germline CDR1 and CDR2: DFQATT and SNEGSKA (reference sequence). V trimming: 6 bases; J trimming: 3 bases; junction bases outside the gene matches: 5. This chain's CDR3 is CSARDSGGNTIYF. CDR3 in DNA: TGCAGTGCCAGGGACAGCGGTGGAAACACCATATATTTT.

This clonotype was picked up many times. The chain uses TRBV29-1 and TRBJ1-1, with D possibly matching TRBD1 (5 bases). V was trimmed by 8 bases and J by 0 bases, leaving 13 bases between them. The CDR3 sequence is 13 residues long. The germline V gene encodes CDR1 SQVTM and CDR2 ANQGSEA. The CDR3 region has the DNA TGCAGCTTAAACCGACAGCTGAACACTGAAGCTTTCTTT. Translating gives CSLNRQLNTEAFF. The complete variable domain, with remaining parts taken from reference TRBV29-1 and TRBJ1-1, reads SAVISQKPSRDICQRGTSLTIQCQVDSQVTMMFWYRQQPGQSLTLIATANQGSEATYESGFVIDKFPISRPNLTFSTLTVSNMSPEDSSIYLCSLNRQLNTEAFFGQGTRLTVV.

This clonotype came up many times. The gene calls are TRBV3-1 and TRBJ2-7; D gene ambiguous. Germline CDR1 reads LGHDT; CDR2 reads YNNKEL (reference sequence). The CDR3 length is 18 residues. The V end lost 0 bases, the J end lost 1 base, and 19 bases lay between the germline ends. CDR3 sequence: CASSQDPRQVDGSYEQYF. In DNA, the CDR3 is TGTGCCAGCAGCCAAGACCCCCGGCAGGTGGACGGTTCCTACGAGCAGTACTTC.

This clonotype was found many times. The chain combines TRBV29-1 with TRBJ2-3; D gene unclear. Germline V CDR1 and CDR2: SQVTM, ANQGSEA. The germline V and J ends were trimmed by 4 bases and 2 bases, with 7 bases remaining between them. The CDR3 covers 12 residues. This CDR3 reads CSVAVYTDTQYF. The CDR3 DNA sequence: TGCAGCGTTGCGGTCTACACAGATACGCAGTATTTT.

The CDR3 DNA is TGTGCCAGCTCTGACAGTAGCAATCAGCCCCAGCATTTT. Its protein product is CASSDSSNQPQHF. The chain joins TRBV25-1 to TRBJ1-5; D possibly corresponds to TRBD1 (5 bases). This CDR3 has 13 amino acids. CDR1 is MGHDK and CDR2 is SYGVNS in the germline V gene. Between the trimmed V and J ends, which lost 8 bases and 0 bases, there was a span of 8 bases.

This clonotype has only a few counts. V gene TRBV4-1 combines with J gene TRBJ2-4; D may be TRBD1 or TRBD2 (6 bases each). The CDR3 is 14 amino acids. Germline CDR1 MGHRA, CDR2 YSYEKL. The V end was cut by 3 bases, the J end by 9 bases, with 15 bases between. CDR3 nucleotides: TGCGCCAGCAGCCACGGTCAAGGGGGGAGCATTCAGTACTTC. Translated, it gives CASSHGQGGSIQYF.

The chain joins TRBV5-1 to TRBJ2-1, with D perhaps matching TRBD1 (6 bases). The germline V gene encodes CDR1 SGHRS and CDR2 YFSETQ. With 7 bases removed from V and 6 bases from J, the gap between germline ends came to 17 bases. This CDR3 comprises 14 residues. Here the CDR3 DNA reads TGCGCCAGCGGTCAGGGGACCAGAGGCAATGAGCAGTTCTTC. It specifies CASGQGTRGNEQFF.

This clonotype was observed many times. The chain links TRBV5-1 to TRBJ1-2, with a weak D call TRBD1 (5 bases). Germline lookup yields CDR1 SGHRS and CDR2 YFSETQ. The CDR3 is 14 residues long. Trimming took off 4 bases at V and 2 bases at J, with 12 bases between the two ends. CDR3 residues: CASSPGTANYGYTF. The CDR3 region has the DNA TGCGCCAGCAGCCCAGGGACGGCGAACTATGGCTACACCTTC.

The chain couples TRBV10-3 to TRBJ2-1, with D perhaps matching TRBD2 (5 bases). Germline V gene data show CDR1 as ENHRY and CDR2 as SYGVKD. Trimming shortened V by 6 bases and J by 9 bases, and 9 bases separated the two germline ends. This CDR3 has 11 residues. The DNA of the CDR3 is TGTGCCATCAGATCGCTAGCTGAGCAGTTCTTC. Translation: CAIRSLAEQFF.

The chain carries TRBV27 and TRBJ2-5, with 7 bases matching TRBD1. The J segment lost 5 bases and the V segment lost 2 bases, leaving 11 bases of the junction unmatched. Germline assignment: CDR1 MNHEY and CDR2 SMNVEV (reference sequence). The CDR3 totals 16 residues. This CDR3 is CASSLRITGATETQYF. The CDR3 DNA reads TGTGCCAGCAGTTTAAGGATTACAGGGGCCACGGAGACCCAGTACTTC.